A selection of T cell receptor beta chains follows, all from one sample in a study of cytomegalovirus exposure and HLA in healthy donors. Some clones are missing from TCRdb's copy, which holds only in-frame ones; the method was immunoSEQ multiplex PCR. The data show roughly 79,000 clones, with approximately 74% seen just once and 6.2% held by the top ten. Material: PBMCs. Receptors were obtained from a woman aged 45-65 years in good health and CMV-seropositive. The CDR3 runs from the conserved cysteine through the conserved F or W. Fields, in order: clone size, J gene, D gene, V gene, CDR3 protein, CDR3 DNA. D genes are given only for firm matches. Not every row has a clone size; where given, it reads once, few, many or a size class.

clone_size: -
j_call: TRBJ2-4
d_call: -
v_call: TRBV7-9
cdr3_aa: CASSTQPTGLAKNIQYF
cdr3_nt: TGTGCCAGCAGCACCCAACCGACAGGTCTGGCCAAAAACATTCAGTACTTC

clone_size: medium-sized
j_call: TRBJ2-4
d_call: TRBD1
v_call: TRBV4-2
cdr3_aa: CASSQDLEGTAIQYF
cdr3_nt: TGTGCCAGCAGCCAAGATCTAGAGGGGACAGCCATTCAGTACTTC

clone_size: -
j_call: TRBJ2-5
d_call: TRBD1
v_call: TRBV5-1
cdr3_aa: CASSLTKTGETQYF
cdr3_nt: TGCGCCAGCAGCCTTACGAAGACAGGGGAGACCCAGTACTTC

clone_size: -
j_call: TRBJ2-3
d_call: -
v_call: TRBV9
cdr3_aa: CASSVDGSGSDTQYF
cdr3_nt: TGTGCCAGCAGCGTAGATGGTAGCGGATCAGATACGCAGTATTTT

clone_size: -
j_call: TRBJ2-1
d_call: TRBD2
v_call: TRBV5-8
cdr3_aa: CASSARAGGDNEQFF
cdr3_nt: TGTGCCAGCAGTGCAAGGGCGGGAGGGGACAATGAGCAGTTCTTC

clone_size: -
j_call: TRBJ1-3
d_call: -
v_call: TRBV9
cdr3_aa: CASSVGGTDSGNTIYF
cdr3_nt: TGTGCCAGCAGCGTAGGTGGGACTGACTCTGGAAACACCATATATTTT

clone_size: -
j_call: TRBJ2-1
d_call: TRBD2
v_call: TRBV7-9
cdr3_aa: CASSLTLAGVEQFF
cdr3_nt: TGTGCCAGCAGCTTAACACTAGCGGGAGTTGAGCAGTTCTTC

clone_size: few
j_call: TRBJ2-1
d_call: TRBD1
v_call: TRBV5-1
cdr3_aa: CASSLGQGYEQFF
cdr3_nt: TGCGCCAGCAGCTTGGGACAGGGTTATGAGCAGTTCTTC

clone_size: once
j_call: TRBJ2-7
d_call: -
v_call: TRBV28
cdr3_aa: CASSSPGSIHEQYF
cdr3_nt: TGTGCCAGCAGTTCCCCAGGGTCGATCCACGAGCAGTACTTC

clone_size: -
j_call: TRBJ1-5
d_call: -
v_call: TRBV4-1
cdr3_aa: CASSSGDQPQHF
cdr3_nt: TGCGCCAGCAGCTCCGGTGATCAGCCCCAGCATTTT

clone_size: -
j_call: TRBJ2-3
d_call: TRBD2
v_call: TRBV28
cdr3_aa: CASSLGLAVADTQYF
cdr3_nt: TGTGCCAGCAGTTTAGGTCTAGCGGTTGCAGATACGCAGTATTTT

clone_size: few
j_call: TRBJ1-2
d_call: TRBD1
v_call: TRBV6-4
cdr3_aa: CASSDSETGTYGYTF
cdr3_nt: TGTGCCAGCAGTGACTCCGAGACAGGGACCTATGGCTACACCTTC

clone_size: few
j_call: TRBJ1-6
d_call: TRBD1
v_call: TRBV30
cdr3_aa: CAWSPQGDSSPLHF
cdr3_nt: TGTGCCTGGAGCCCGCAGGGGGACAGCTCACCCCTCCACTTT

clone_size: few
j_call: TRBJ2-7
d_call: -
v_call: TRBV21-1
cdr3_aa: CASSPIPGLAGLYEQYF
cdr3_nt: TGTGCCAGCAGCCCAATCCCCGGACTAGCGGGACTCTACGAGCAGTACTTC

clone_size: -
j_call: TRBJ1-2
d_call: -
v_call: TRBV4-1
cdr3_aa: CASSYRFLDYGYTF
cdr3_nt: TGCGCCAGCAGCTACAGGTTTCTGGACTATGGCTACACCTTC

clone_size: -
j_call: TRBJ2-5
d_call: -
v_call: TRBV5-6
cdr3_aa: CASSLGQARRAQYF
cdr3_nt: TGTGCCAGCAGCTTGGGGCAGGCCAGGAGGGCCCAGTACTTC

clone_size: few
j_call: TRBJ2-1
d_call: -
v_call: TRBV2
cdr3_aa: CASSRFNEQFF
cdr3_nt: TGTGCCAGCAGTCGGTTCAATGAGCAGTTCTTC

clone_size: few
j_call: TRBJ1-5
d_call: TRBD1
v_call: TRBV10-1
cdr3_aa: CASNLTGSDQPQHF
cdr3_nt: TGCGCCAGCAACCTGACAGGGTCGGATCAGCCCCAGCATTTT

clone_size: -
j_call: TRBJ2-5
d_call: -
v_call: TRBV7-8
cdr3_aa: CASSLGIGQYF
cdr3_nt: TGTGCCAGCAGCCTCGGGATTGGCCAGTACTTC

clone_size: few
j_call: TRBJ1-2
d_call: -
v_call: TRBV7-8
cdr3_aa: CASSLGQGRNRDGYTF
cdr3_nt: TGTGCCAGCAGCTTAGGGCAGGGGCGCAATAGGGATGGCTACACCTTC

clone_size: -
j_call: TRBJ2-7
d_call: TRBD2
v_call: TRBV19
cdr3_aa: CASSSLAGNEQYF
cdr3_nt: TGTGCCAGTAGCTCACTAGCGGGAAACGAGCAGTACTTC

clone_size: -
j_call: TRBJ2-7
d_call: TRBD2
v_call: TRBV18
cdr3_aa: CASSPFAGGLADEQYF
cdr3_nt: TGTGCCAGCTCACCTTTCGCGGGAGGCTTGGCGGACGAGCAGTACTTC

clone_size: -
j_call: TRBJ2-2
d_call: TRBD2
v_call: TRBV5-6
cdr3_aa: CASSSPTSGRASNTGELFF
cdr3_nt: TGTGCCAGCAGCTCGCCGACTAGCGGGAGGGCGTCGAACACCGGGGAGCTGTTTTTT

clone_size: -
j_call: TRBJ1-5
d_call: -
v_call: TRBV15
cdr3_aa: CATSRDRRGNQPQHF
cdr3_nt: TGTGCCACCAGCAGAGATCGTCGGGGCAATCAGCCCCAGCATTTT

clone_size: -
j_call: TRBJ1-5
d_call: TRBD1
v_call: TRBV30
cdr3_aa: CAWSPGQGGQPQHF
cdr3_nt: TGTGCCTGGAGCCCAGGACAGGGCGGTCAGCCCCAGCATTTT

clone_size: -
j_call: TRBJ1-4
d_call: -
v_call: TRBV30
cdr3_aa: CAWSTLGLLKGLFF
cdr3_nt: TGTGCCTGGAGTACCCTCGGACTTCTAAAAGGACTGTTTTTT

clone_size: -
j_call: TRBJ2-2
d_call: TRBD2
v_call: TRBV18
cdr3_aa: CASSPLSGTNTGELFF
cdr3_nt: TGTGCCAGCTCACCACTCAGCGGGACGAACACCGGGGAGCTGTTTTTT

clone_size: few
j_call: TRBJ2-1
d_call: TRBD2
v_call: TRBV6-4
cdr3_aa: CASSDSTSGSNEQFF
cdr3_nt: TGTGCCAGCAGTGACTCGACTAGCGGGAGCAATGAGCAGTTCTTC

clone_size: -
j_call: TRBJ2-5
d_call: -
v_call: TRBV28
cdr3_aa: CASVRGQSQYF
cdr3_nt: TGTGCCAGCGTGCGGGGACAGTCCCAGTACTTC

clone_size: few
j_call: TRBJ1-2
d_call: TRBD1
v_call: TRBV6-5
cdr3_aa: CASSYRGQGHYGYTF
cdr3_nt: TGTGCCAGCAGTTACAGGGGACAGGGGCACTATGGCTACACCTTC

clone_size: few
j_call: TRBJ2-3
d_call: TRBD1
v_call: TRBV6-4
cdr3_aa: CASSEGQGETDTQYF
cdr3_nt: TGTGCCAGCAGTGAGGGACAGGGAGAGACAGATACGCAGTATTTT

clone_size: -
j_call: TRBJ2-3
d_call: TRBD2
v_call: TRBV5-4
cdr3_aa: CASSWGTSGISDTQYF
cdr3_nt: TGTGCCAGCAGCTGGGGGACTAGCGGGATCTCAGATACGCAGTATTTT

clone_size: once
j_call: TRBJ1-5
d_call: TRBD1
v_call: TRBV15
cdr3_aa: CATSRAGTENQPQHF
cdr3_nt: TGTGCCACCAGCAGAGCCGGGACAGAGAATCAGCCCCAGCATTTT

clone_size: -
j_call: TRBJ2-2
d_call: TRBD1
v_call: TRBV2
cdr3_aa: CASNGQGGGELFF
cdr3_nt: TGTGCCAGCAACGGACAGGGAGGCGGGGAGCTGTTTTTT

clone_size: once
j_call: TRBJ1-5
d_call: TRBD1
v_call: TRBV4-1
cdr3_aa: CASSQDARQGNYSNQPQHF
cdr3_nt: TGCGCCAGCAGCCAAGATGCGAGACAGGGAAACTATAGCAATCAGCCCCAGCATTTT

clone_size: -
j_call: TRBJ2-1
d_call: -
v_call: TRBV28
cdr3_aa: CASSPGDRNNEQFF
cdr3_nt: TGTGCCAGCAGCCCAGGCGACAGGAACAATGAGCAGTTCTTC

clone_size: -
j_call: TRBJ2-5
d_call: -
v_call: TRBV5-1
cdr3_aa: CASSTGLGETQYF
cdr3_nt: TGCGCCAGCAGCACAGGGTTGGGGGAGACCCAGTACTTC

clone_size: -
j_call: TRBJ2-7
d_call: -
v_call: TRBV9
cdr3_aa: CASSPSHQVYEQYF
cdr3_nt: TGTGCCAGCAGCCCCTCCCACCAGGTCTACGAGCAGTACTTC

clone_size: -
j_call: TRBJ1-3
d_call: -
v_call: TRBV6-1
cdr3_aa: CASSVSQGRLSGNTIYF
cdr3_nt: TGTGCCAGCAGTGTGTCCCAAGGCAGACTCTCTGGAAACACCATATATTTT

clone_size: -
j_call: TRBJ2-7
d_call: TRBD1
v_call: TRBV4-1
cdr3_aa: CASSQAGQLAYEQYF
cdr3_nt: TGCGCCAGCAGCCAAGCGGGACAGTTAGCCTACGAGCAGTACTTC

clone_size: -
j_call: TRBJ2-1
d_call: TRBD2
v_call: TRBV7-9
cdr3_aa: CASSFSGSLNEQFF
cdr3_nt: TGTGCCAGCAGCTTTAGCGGGAGTTTGAATGAGCAGTTCTTC

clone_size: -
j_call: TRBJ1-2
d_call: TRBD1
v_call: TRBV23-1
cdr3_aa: CASSHRDREGGYTF
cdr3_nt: TGCGCCAGCAGTCACAGGGACAGGGAAGGTGGCTACACCTTC

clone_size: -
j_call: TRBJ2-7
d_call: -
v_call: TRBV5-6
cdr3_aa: CASSYTTRGRPYEQYF
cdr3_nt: TGTGCCAGCAGCTACACCACTAGAGGGAGACCCTACGAGCAGTACTTC

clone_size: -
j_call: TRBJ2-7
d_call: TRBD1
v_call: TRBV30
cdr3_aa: CAWSAYRGTSYEQYF
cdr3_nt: TGTGCCTGGAGTGCCTACAGGGGGACCTCCTACGAGCAGTACTTC

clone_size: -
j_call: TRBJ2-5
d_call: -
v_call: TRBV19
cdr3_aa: CASSISLSPGETQYF
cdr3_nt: TGTGCCAGTAGTATATCCCTGTCCCCAGGGGAGACCCAGTACTTC